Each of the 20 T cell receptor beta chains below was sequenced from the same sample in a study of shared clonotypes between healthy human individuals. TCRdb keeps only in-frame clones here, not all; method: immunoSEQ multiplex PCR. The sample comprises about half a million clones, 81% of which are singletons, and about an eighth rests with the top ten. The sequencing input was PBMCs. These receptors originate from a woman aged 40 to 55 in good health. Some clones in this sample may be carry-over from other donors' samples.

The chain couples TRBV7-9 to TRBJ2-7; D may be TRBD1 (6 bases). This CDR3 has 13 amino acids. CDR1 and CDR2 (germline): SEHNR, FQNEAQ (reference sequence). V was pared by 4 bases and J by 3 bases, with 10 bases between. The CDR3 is CASSYRDNYEQYF. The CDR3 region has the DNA TGTGCCAGCAGCTACCGGGACAACTACGAGCAGTACTTC. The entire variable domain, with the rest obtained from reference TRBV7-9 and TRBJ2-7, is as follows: DTGVSQNPRHKITKRGQNVTFRCDPISEHNRLYWYRQTLGQGPEFLTYFQNEAQLEKSRLLSDRFSAERPKGSFSTLEIQRTEQGDSAMYLCASSYRDNYEQYFGPGTRLTVT.

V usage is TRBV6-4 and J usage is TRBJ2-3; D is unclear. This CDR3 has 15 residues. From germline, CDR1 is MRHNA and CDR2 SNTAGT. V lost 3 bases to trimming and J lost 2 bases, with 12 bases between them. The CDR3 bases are TGTGCCAGCAGTGAGGGTCGGGTTGACACAGATACGCAGTATTTT. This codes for CASSEGRVDTDTQYF.

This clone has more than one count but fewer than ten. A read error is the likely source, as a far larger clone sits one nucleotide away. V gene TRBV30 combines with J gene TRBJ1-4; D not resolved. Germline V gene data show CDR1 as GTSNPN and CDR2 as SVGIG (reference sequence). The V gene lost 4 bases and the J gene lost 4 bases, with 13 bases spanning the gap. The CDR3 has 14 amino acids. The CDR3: CAWTQRERNEKLFF. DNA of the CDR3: TGTGCCTGGACTCAACGGGAGCGTAATGAAAAACTGTTTTTT.

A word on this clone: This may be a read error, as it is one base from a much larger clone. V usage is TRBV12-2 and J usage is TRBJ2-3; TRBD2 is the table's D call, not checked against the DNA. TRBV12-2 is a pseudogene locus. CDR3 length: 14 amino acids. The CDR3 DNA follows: TGTGCAAGGCGCGCAACTAGCGGCACAGATACGCAGTATTTT. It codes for CARRATSGTDTQYF.

The CDR3 DNA is TGCGCCAGCACCATTAGACTGGGGTCCTACGAGCAGTACTTC. This translates into CASTIRLGSYEQYF. The V and J genes are TRBV5-1 and TRBJ2-7; D remains unclear. Germline V gives CDR1 SGHRS, CDR2 YFSETQ. This CDR3 is 14 amino acids long. The germline V and J ends were trimmed by 6 bases and 1 base, with 14 bases remaining between them.

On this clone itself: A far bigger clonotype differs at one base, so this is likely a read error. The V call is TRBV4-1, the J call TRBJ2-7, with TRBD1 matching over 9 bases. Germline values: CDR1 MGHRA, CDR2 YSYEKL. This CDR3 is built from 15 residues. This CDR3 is CASSQAAQGADEQCF. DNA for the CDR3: TGCGCCAGCAGCCAAGCGGCACAGGGGGCTGACGAGCAGTGCTTC.

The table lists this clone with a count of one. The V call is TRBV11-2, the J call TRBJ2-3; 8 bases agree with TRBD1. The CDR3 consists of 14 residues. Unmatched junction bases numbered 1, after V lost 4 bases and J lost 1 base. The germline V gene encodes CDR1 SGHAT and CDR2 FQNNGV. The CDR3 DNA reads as TGTGCCAGCAGCTGGGGACAGGGCACAGATACGCAGTATTTT. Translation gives CASSWGQGTDTQYF.

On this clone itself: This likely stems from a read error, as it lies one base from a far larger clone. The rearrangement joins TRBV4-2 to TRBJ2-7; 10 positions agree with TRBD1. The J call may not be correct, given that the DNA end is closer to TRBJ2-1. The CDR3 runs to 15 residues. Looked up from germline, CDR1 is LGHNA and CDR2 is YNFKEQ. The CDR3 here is CASSHSGQGVDEQFF. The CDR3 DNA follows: TGTGCCAGCAGCCACTCTGGACAGGGGGTGGATGAGCAGTTCTTC.

CDR3 residues: CASSSGRQTYEQYF. The CDR3 bases are TGTGCCAGCAGTTCGGGACGGCAGACCTACGAGCAGTACTTC. V usage is TRBV27 and J usage is TRBJ2-7; possibly TRBD1 or TRBD2 for D (5 bases each). The CDR3 spans 14 residues. V dropped 4 bases and J dropped 2 bases, with 12 bases sitting between them. CDR1 is MNHEY and CDR2 is SMNVEV in the germline V gene (reference sequence).

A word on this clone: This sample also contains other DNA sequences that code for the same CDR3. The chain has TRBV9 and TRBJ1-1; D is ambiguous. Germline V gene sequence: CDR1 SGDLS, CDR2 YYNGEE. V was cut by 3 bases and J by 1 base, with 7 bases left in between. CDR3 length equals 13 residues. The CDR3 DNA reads TGTGCCAGCAGCGCTCAGAGGAACACTGAAGCTTTCTTT. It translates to CASSAQRNTEAFF.

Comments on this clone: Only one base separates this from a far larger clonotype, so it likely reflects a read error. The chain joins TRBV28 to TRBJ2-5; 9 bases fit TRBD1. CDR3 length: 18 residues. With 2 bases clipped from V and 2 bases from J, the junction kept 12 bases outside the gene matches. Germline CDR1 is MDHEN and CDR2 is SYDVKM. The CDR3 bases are TGTGCCAGCAGTTTACCCGCCTGGACAGGGGTAGGGCAAGAGACCCAGTACTTC. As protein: CASSLPAWTGVGQETQYF. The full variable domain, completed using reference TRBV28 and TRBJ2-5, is DVKVTQSSRYLVKRTGEKVFLECVQDMDHENMFWYRQDPGLGLRLIYFSYDVKMKEKGDIPEGYSVSREKKERFSLILESASTNQTSMYLCASSLPAWTGVGQETQYFGPGTRLLVL.

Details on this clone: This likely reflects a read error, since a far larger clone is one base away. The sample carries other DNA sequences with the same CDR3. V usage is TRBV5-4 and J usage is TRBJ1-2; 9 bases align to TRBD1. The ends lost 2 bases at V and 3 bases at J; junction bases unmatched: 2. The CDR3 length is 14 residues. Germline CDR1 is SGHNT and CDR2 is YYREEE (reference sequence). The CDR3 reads CASSFGDRDYGYTF. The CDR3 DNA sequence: TGTGCCAGCAGCTTTGGGGACAGGGACTATGGCTACACCTTC. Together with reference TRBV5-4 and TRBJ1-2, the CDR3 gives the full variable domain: ETGVTQSPTHLIKTRGQQVTLRCSSQSGHNTVSWYQQALGQGPQFIFQYYREEENGRGNFPPRFSGLQFPNYSSELNVNALELDDSALYLCASSFGDRDYGYTFGSGTRLTVV.

DNA of the CDR3: TGTGCCAGCTCACCAGGCCTCGGGGATGCAGATACGCAGTATTTT. It specifies CASSPGLGDADTQYF. J is TRBJ2-3 and V is TRBV18; TRBD2 is a possible D gene (5 bases). There are 15 residues in the CDR3. The ends were cut back, 2 bases at V and 4 bases at J, with 13 bases in the middle. The germline V gene has CDR1 KGHSH and CDR2 LQKENI.

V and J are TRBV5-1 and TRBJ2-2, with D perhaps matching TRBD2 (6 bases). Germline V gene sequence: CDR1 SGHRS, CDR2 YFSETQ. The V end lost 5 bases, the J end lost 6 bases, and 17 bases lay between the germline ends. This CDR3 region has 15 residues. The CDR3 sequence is CASRLGGEAPGELFF. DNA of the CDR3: TGCGCCAGCAGGCTCGGGGGAGAAGCCCCCGGGGAGCTGTTTTTT. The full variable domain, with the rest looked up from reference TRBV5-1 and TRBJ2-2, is KAGVTQTPRYLIKTRGQQVTLSCSPISGHRSVSWYQQTPGQGLQFLFEYFSETQRNKGNFPGRFSGRQFSNSRSEMNVSTLELGDSALYLCASRLGGEAPGELFFGEGSRLTVL.

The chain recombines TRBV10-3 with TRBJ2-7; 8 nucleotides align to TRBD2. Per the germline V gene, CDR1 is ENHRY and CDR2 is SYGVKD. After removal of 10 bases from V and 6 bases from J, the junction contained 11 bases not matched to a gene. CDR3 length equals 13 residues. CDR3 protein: CANGGLVVSEQYF. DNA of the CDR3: TGTGCCAACGGGGGACTAGTAGTAAGCGAGCAGTACTTC.

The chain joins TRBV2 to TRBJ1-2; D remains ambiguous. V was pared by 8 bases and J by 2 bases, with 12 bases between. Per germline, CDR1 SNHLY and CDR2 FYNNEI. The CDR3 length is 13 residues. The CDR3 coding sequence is TGTGCCAGCGTGGTCGAGGTGAACTATGGCTACACCTTC. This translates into CASVVEVNYGYTF. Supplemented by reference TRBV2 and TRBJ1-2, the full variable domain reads EPEVTQTPSHQVTQMGQEVILRCVPISNHLYFYWYRQILGQKVEFLVSFYNNEISEKSEIFDDQFSVERPDGSNFTLKIRSTKLEDSAMYFCASVVEVNYGYTFGSGTRLTVV.

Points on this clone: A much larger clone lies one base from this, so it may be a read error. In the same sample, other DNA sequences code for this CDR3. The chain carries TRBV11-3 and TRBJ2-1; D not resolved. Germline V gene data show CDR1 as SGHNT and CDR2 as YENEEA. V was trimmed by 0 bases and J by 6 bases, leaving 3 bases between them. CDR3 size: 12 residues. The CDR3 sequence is CASSLDSNEQFF. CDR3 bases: TGTGCCAGCAGCTTAGATAGCAATGAGCAGTTCTTC.

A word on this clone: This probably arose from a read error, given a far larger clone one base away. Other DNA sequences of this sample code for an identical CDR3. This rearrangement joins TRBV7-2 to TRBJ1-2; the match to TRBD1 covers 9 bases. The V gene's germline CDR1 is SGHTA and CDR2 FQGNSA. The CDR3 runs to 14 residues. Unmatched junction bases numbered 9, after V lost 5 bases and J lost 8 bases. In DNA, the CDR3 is TGTGCCAGCAGCCGTAGCGGGACAGGGAGCGGCTACACCTTC. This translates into CASSRSGTGSGYTF.

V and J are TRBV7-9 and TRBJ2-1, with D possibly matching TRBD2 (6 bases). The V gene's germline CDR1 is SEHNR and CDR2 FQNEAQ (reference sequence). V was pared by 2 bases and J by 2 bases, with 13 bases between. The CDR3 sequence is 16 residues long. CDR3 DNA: TGTGCCAGCAGCTTAATAACGGGAGCACCCTACAATGAGCAGTTCTTC. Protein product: CASSLITGAPYNEQFF.

CDR3 protein: CASSHWDRAYEQYF. Here the CDR3 DNA reads TGTGCCAGCAGCCATTGGGACAGAGCCTACGAGCAGTACTTC. This chain links TRBV14 with TRBJ2-7; 7 bases line up with TRBD1. Germline values: CDR1 SGHDN, CDR2 FVKESK. This CDR3 contains 14 residues. Unmatched junction bases numbered 4, after V lost 3 bases and J lost 2 bases.